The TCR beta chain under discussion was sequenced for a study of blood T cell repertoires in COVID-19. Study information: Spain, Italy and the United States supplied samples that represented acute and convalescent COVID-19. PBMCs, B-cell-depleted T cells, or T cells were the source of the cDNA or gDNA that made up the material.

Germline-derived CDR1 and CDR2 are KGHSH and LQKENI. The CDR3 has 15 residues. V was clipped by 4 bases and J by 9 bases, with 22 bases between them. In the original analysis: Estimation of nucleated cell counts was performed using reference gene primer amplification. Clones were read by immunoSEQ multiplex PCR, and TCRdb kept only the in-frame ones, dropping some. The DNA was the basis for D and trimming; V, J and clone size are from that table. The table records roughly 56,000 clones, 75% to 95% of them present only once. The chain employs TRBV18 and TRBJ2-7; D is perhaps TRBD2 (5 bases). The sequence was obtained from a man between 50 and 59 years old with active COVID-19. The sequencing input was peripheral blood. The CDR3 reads CASSRHPWIGGGQYF. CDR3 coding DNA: TGTGCCAGCTCACGGCACCCCTGGATAGGCGGAGGGCAGTACTTC.